This T cell receptor beta chain is drawn from a study of beta chain features in type 1 diabetes. Findings and caveats of the study: All four CD4+ subsets from Type 1 diabetes patients carried moderately but significantly shorter TCRB CDR3s. Healthy donors had naive, central memory and Treg TCRB repertoires that appeared less similar than those seen among patients.

Germline V gene data show CDR1 as WNHNN and CDR2 as SYGVQD (reference sequence). Losses at the gene ends were 0 bases for V and 6 bases for J; bases not matched to a gene: 10. There are 17 residues in the CDR3. Isolated RNA was reverse transcribed in full, so expressed TCRB transcripts were sequenced. Measured with immunoSEQ multiplex PCR; TCRdb has only the in-frame clones, and not every one. The sample carries about 70,000 clones, more than 45% recorded once. This clone was seen more than once but under ten times. Antigen: not known. The chain couples TRBV10-1 to TRBJ2-1; 8 bases agree with TRBD2. This clonotype was sampled from a man aged 30 to 39 with type 1 diabetes. What was sequenced was central memory CD4+ T cells from blood. CDR3 nucleotides: TGCGCCAGCAGTGAGTCCGGACTAGCTGGGTCCCCCAATGAGCAGTTCTTC. Protein sequence: CASSESGLAGSPNEQFF.